The rows below give T cell receptor beta chains drawn from one sample of a study of T-cell reconstitution after alpha-beta-depleted transplantation in children. TCRdb recomputed calls from the PCR reads with MiXCR, one row per CDR3 protein. The sample shows hundreds of thousands of distinct CDR3 sequences, around 13% of them seen only once. The sequencing used PBMCs, collected before TCRalphabeta/CD19-depleted stem cell transplant. The source of these receptors is a girl aged 2 to 9 with congenital amegakaryocytic thrombocytopenia, due to receive a stem cell transplant. CDR3s include the opening cysteine and the closing phenylalanine or tryptophan.

>TRBJ1-2|TRBV20-1
CSARDSRVWGYTF
>TRBJ2-1|TRBV3-1
CASSQLAGGTSEQFF
>TRBJ2-1|TRBV5-8
CASTRAGGTRFYNEQFF
>TRBJ2-7|TRBV6-5
CASKPRAGGDEQYF
>TRBJ2-7|TRBV20-1
CSASLGPYEQYF
>TRBJ2-1|TRBV25-1
CAGRTGSHEQFF
>TRBJ2-4|TRBV20-1
CSARGPSGAPQRKAKNIQYF
>TRBJ2-1|TRBV29-1
CSVEDQAAGGPDEQFF
>TRBJ2-7|TRBV4-1
CASSQEQGSISYEQYF
>TRBJ2-3|TRBV29-1
CSVAIQGGWTDTQYF
>TRBJ1-4|TRBV20-1
CSATDSATNEKLFF
>TRBJ2-4|TRBV12-3/TRBV12-4
CASSLVPGTDVDIQYF
>TRBJ2-1|TRBV20-1
CSARDPQREVKNEQFF
>TRBJ2-7|TRBV28
CASSLPLYEQYF
>TRBJ2-5|TRBV7-9
CASSQTIQETQYF
>TRBJ2-5|TRBV12-3/TRBV12-4
CASSRTGNRETQYF
>TRBJ1-5|TRBV12-3/TRBV12-4
CASSSTTGDQPQHF
>TRBJ1-1|TRBV6-1
CASRWTAGDTEAFF
>TRBJ2-4|TRBV12-3/TRBV12-4
CASSLLQLAKNIQYF
>TRBJ2-3|TRBV5-1
CASAGTGVRTDTQYF
>TRBJ2-3|TRBV5-1
CASSLEDRLAAADTQYF
>TRBJ2-1|TRBV20-1
CSAPLELGTYNEQFF
>TRBJ2-7|TRBV20-1
CSARGAGGATLPYEQYF
>TRBJ2-1|TRBV6-5
CASSHRDRVHEQFF
>TRBJ2-1|TRBV7-9
CASSSSGLAGFEQFF
>TRBJ1-5|TRBV7-9
CASSAGHMNQPQHF
>TRBJ2-7|TRBV12-3/TRBV12-4
CASTPDSFYEQYF
>TRBJ2-5|TRBV20-1
CSAPTSGRAQETQYF
>TRBJ1-2|TRBV4-2
CASSQDRGNYGYTF
>TRBJ2-7|TRBV7-3
CASSLTSGRLDEQYF
>TRBJ2-1|TRBV5-1
CASSLRLAGPPEQFF
>TRBJ2-6|TRBV5-1
CASSAGLAGKAGANVLTF
>TRBJ2-1|TRBV12-3/TRBV12-4
CASSELQLYNEQFF
>TRBJ1-3|TRBV7-2
CASSLSRGQGAGNTIYF
>TRBJ2-7|TRBV7-9
CASSLLELGSGEQYF
>TRBJ2-4|TRBV5-1
CASSNGQDGIQYF
>TRBJ2-1|TRBV14
CASSLPWGSYNEQFF
>TRBJ2-7|TRBV4-1
CASSQDQLRLAGVSYEQYF
>TRBJ1-4|TRBV30
CAWSARREKLFF
>TRBJ1-1|TRBV4-1
CASSQDLGRNTEAFF
>TRBJ1-5|TRBV20-1
CSARVGRAEQPQHF
>TRBJ2-1|TRBV5-1
CASSSVGAITSGRTKGRNEQFF
>TRBJ1-2|TRBV9
CASTQGGQNYGYTF
>TRBJ2-2|TRBV5-1
CASTVSGGAGTGELFF
>TRBJ2-5|TRBV7-6
CASSLGPSGLYQETQYF
>TRBJ2-7|TRBV3-1
CASSQVGSTYEQYF
>TRBJ2-7|TRBV14
CASSHELRGYEQYF
>TRBJ2-1|TRBV12-3/TRBV12-4
CASSLKNEQFF
>TRBJ2-5|TRBV4-2
CASSQGLAAQETQYF
>TRBJ2-3|TRBV3-1
CASSQGGADTQYF
>TRBJ2-6|TRBV27
CASRSTQGTIAGANVLTF
>TRBJ2-1|TRBV7-8
CASTTGLAHEQFF
>TRBJ2-4|TRBV7-2
CASSLQQGRKDIQYF
>TRBJ2-3|TRBV20-1
CSARETAGTQYF
>TRBJ2-7|TRBV28
CASSSLGEQYF
>TRBJ2-3|TRBV7-2
CASSLGGWREAKDTQYF
>TRBJ1-1|TRBV29-1
CSVEVSRGVTEAFF
>TRBJ2-5|TRBV11-2
CASSLVGGDQETQYF
>TRBJ2-3|TRBV4-1
CASSALGFEADTQYF